The 12 T cell receptor beta chains below were found in one sample sequenced in a study of T cells in Graves' hyperthyroidism and ophthalmopathy. Amplified regions were TCR beta CDR3 sequences from RNA transcripts. HTBI primers were employed in a first-round RT-PCR of the TCR CDR3. TCRdb processed the multiplex PCR reads anew with MiXCR; each CDR3 protein has one entry. The data contain about 400,000 distinct CDR3 sequences, about 25% of them singletons. The source material was blood. These receptors were obtained from a man in his fifties with Graves' hyperthyroidism.

This clonotype was seen more than once but under ten times. The chain links TRBV3-1 to TRBJ2-1; tentative D call: TRBD2 (6 bases). Germline assignment: CDR1 LGHDT and CDR2 YNNKEL (reference sequence). The germline V and J ends were trimmed by 3 bases and 0 bases, with 18 bases remaining between them. CDR3 length: 18 amino acids. The CDR3 loop reads CASSQGYIAESSYNEQFF. As DNA, the CDR3 is TGTGCCAGCAGCCAGGGATATATAGCGGAAAGCTCCTACAATGAGCAGTTCTTC.

This clonotype has just a few counts. The rearrangement uses TRBV29-1 and TRBJ2-2, with D unclear. The ends were cut back, 7 bases at V and 7 bases at J, with 22 bases in the middle. This CDR3 spans 15 amino acids. Per the germline V gene, CDR1 is SQVTM and CDR2 is ANQGSEA. The CDR3 loop reads CSAVRGGASHGELFF. For the CDR3, the DNA is TGCAGCGCCGTTCGTGGCGGAGCTAGTCACGGGGAGCTGTTTTTT.

The rearrangement links TRBV7-9 to TRBJ1-2, with D possibly matching TRBD1 (5 bases). The V gene's germline CDR1 is SEHNR and CDR2 FQNEAQ (reference sequence). Deletions cut 4 bases from V and 8 bases from J, with 17 bases between. CDR3 length equals 14 residues. CDR3 residues: CASSYNRITEGYTF. The CDR3 nucleotides are TGTGCCAGCAGCTACAACAGGATTACGGAAGGCTACACCTTC.

This sequence joins TRBV7-9 and TRBJ2-1; D gene unclear. Germline values: CDR1 SEHNR, CDR2 FQNEAQ (reference sequence). V was cut by 2 bases and J by 9 bases, with 8 bases left in between. The CDR3 has 12 residues. CDR3 sequence: CASSLLYGEQFF. The CDR3 bases are TGTGCCAGCAGCTTATTATACGGTGAGCAGTTCTTC.

This clonotype was found a few times. The junction and the germline gene differ at one end; a read error may be behind it. The rearrangement links TRBV7-7 to TRBJ1-1; TRBD1 matches at 7 bases. The CDR3 loop spans 15 amino acids. Germline-derived CDR1 and CDR2 are SSHAT and FNYEAQ (reference sequence). The CDR3 here is CASSLSGTADTEAFF. As DNA, the CDR3 is TGTGCTAGCAGCTTATCCGGGACAGCCGACACTGAAGCTTTCTTT.

This clonotype was seen more than once but under ten times. V usage is TRBV12-3 or TRBV12-4 and J usage is TRBJ2-3; 7 nucleotides align to TRBD1. This CDR3 has 15 amino acids. The J segment lost 4 bases and the V segment lost 6 bases, leaving 10 bases of the junction unmatched. The CDR3 sequence: CASSRQGSGADTQYF. Written as DNA, the CDR3 is TGTGCCAGCAGCCGACAGGGAAGCGGCGCAGATACGCAGTATTTT.

In DNA form, the CDR3 reads TGTGCCAGCAGCTTCCCAGGGTGGCCTAATGAAAAACTGTTTTTT. Protein sequence: CASSFPGWPNEKLFF. The genes are TRBV6-1 and TRBJ1-4, with D possibly matching TRBD1 (5 bases). This CDR3 spans 15 amino acids. Germline V gene sequence: CDR1 MNHNS, CDR2 SASEGT. Trimming stripped 6 bases from V and 3 bases from J, with 14 bases between.

The DNA for the CDR3 is TGTGCCAGCAGCCAAGGACAGGTCTACGAGCAGTACTTC. This codes for CASSQGQVYEQYF. The chain joins TRBV3-1 to TRBJ2-7, with D tentatively TRBD1 (6 bases). This CDR3 comprises 13 residues. Germline lookup yields CDR1 LGHDT and CDR2 YNNKEL (reference sequence). Trimming removed 1 base at V and 3 bases at J, with 7 bases between.

CDR3 amino acids: CASSLDTGDYEQYF. Here the CDR3 DNA reads TGTGCCAGCAGCTTAGATACAGGGGATTACGAGCAGTACTTC. The rearrangement uses TRBV11-2 and TRBJ2-7, with 7 nucleotides matching TRBD1. This CDR3 comprises 14 residues. V dropped 0 bases and J dropped 4; count of bases not matched to a gene: 3. The germline V gene has CDR1 SGHAT and CDR2 FQNNGV.

The rearrangement links TRBV12-3 or TRBV12-4 to TRBJ1-4; the match to TRBD1 covers 7 bases. After removal of 6 bases from V and 4 bases from J, the junction contained 5 bases not matched to a gene. The CDR3 is made up of 14 amino acids. In DNA form, the CDR3 reads TGTGCCAGCAGAATAAGACAGGGTAATGAAAAACTGTTTTTT. Translation: CASRIRQGNEKLFF.

The V and J genes are TRBV29-1 and TRBJ1-1; 7 nucleotides match TRBD1. Germline V gives CDR1 SQVTM, CDR2 ANQGSEA. CDR3 length: 14 residues. The J segment lost 1 base and the V segment lost 4 bases, leaving 6 bases of the junction unmatched. CDR3 loop: CSVARGRRNTEAFF. The CDR3 nucleotides read TGCAGCGTTGCGAGGGGGCGACGGAACACTGAAGCTTTCTTT.

V is TRBV10-3 and J is TRBJ2-1; TRBD2 agrees at 8 bases. Germline CDR1 reads ENHRY; CDR2 reads SYGVKD. This CDR3 is built from 20 residues. With V trimmed by 3 bases and J by 5 bases, 21 bases remained unmatched. The CDR3 reads CAISEYWSPSGSVPDNEQFF. In nucleotides, the CDR3 is TGTGCCATCAGTGAATATTGGTCCCCCAGCGGGAGTGTTCCCGACAATGAGCAGTTCTTC.